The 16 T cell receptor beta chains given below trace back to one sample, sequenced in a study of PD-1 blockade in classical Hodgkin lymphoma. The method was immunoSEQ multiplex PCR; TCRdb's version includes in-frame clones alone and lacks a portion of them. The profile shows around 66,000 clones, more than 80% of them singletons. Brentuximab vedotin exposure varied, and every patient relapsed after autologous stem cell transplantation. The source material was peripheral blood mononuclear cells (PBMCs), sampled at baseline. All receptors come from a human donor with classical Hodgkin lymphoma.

The CDR3 DNA follows: TGTGCCAGCAGTTACGTGGGGACCCAGTACTTC. Residues: CASSYVGTQYF. V is TRBV6-6 and J is TRBJ2-5; D gene ambiguous. This CDR3 region has 11 residues. Germline CDR1 reads MNHNY; CDR2 reads SVGAGI (reference sequence). V was pared by 2 bases and J by 7 bases, with 5 bases between.

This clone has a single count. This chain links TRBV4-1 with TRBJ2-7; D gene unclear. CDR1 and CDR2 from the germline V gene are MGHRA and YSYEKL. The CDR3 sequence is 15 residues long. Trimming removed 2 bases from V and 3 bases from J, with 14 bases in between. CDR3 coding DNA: TGCGCCAGCAGCCAATTACCGATAACCAGCTACGAGCAGTACTTC. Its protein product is CASSQLPITSYEQYF.

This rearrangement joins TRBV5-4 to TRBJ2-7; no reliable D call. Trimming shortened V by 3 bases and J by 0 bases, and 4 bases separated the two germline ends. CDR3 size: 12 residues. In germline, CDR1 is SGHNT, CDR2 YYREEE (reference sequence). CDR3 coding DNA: TGTGCCAGCAGCTCCAGCTCCTACGAGCAGTACTTC. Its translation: CASSSSSYEQYF.

The CDR3 DNA sequence: TGTGCCAGCAGCCAACAGGGGGCTGGAAACACCATATATTTT. Its protein is CASSQQGAGNTIYF. The chain uses TRBV16 and TRBJ1-3, with TRBD1 matching over 7 bases. V was clipped by 2 bases and J by 2 bases; unmatched bases: 0. CDR1 is KGHSY, CDR2 FQNENV, per germline. This CDR3 is 14 amino acids long.

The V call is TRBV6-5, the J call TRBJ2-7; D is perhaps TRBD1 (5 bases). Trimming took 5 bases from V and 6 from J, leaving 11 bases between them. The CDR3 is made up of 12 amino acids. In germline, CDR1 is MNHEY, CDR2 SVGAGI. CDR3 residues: CASSRYQGEQYF. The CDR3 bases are TGTGCCAGCAGTCGATACCAGGGCGAGCAGTACTTC.

CDR3 in amino acids: CASSLDSGRTEQYF. CDR3 bases: TGTGCCAGCAGCTTAGATAGTGGACGCACCGAGCAGTACTTC. The J gene is TRBJ2-7, the V gene TRBV7-9; D is uncertain. CDR1 is SEHNR, CDR2 FQNEAQ, per germline (reference sequence). The CDR3 contains 14 residues. Between the trimmed V and J ends, which lost 1 base and 6 bases, there was a span of 13 bases.

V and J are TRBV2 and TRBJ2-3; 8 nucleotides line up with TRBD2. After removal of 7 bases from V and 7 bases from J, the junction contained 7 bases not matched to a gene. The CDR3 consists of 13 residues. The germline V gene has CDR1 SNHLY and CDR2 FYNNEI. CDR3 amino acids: CASTGLVIHTQYF. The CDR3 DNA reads TGTGCCAGCACGGGACTAGTTATACATACGCAGTATTTT.

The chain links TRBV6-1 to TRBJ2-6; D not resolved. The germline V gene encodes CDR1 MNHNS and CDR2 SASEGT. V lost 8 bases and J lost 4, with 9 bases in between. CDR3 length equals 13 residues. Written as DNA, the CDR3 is TGTGCCAGCGGTGCCCCCGGGGCCAACGTCCTGACTTTC. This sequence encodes CASGAPGANVLTF.

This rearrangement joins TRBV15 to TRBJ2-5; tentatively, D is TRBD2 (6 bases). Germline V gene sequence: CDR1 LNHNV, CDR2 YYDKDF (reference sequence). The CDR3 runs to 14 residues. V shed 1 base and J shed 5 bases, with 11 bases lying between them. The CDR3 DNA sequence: TGTGCCACCAGCAGAGCGGAGGGGATTGAGACCCAGTACTTC. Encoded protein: CATSRAEGIETQYF.

DNA for the CDR3: TGTGCCAGCAGCTTAGGACAGGTGGTCTCCTACGAGCAGTACTTC. It translates to CASSLGQVVSYEQYF. The gene calls are TRBV5-6 and TRBJ2-7, with 7 positions matching TRBD1. The J segment lost 0 bases and the V segment lost 2 bases, leaving 5 bases of the junction unmatched. This CDR3 is 15 amino acids long. CDR1 and CDR2 from the germline V gene are SGHDT and YYEEEE.

CDR3 amino acids: CASSLVGTGSSYNSPLHF. The CDR3 DNA reads as TGTGCCAGCAGTTTAGTTGGTACAGGGAGCTCCTATAATTCACCCCTCCACTTT. The genes are TRBV27 and TRBJ1-6, with TRBD1 as a possible D gene (6 bases). Trimming stripped 2 bases from V and 0 bases from J, with 14 bases between. CDR1 and CDR2 from the germline V gene are MNHEY and SMNVEV (reference sequence). CDR3 length: 18 residues.

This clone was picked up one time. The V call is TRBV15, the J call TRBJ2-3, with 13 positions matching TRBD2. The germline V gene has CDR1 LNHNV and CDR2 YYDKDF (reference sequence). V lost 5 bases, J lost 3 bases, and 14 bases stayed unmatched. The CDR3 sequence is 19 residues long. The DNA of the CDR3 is TGTGCCACCAGCCGTTATCCTCCAACTAGCGGGGGGGCGACAGATACGCAGTATTTT. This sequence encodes CATSRYPPTSGGATDTQYF.

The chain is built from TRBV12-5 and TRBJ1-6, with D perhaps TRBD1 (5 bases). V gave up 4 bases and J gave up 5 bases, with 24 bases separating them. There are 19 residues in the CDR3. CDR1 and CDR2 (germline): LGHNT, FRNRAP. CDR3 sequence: CASGSLGPPGTTDNSPLHF. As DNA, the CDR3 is TGTGCTAGTGGTTCTCTAGGTCCTCCCGGGACTACAGATAATTCACCCCTCCACTTT.

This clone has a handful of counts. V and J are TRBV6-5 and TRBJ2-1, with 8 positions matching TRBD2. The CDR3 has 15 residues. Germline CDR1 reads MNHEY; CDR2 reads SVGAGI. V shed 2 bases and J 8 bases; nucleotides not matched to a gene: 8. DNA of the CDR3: TGTGCCAGCAGTTACCGACGGGGGGGCCAGTATGAGCAGTTCTTC. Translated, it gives CASSYRRGGQYEQFF.

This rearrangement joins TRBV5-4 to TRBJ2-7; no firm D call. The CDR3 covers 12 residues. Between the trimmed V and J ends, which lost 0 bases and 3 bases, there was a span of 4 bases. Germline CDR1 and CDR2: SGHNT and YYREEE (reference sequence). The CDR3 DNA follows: TGTGCCAGCAGCTTGGACGGCTACGAGCAGTACTTC. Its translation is CASSLDGYEQYF.

CDR3 residues: CASLLEEQFF. In DNA, the CDR3 is TGTGCCAGCCTCTTAGAGGAGCAGTTCTTC. This chain joins TRBV2 and TRBJ2-1; D is undetermined. Germline CDR1 reads SNHLY; CDR2 reads FYNNEI. The CDR3 runs 10 residues. With 8 bases removed from V and 10 bases from J, the gap between germline ends came to 9 bases.